This TCR beta chain was documented in a study of cytomegalovirus exposure and HLA in healthy donors. About this clone itself: Its antigen is currently unknown.

The primer mix had 60 Vbeta and 13 Jbeta primers. Some clones are missing from TCRdb's copy, which holds only in-frame ones; the method was immunoSEQ multiplex PCR. The sample has about 140,000 clones, over 75% seen once; the top ten hold approximately 2.3%. V dropped 4 bases and J dropped 4; count of bases not matched to a gene: 11. This CDR3 has 17 residues. CDR1 is SGHRS and CDR2 is YFSETQ in the germline V gene. Study-wide points: In a later analysis, TCR association rates varied by HLA locus: DRB1 most, HLA-C fewest. Some segments of the V type, notably TRBV6-2 and TRBV6-3, were excluded as indistinguishable. Rare sequences made up most TCRs, while some public TCRs were found in many donors. Some TCR beta chains (more than 150 of them) were listed as cytomegalovirus-associated.

This receptor was obtained from a man in his thirties or forties in good health and CMV-seronegative. The chain links TRBV5-1 to TRBJ2-1, with 10 bases aligning to TRBD2. The sample taken for sequencing was PBMCs. CDR3 bases: TGCGCCAGCAGCCCGCGGACGCTAGCGGGAGCTTACAATGAGCAGTTCTTC. This sequence encodes CASSPRTLAGAYNEQFF.